Presented here are 18 T cell receptor beta chains from one specimen sequenced in a study of blood T cells in healthy people across ages. The second PCR ran about 7 to 12 cycles with a sample-barcoded 5' primer and J-beta primers. MiXCR, applied by TCRdb to the 5' RACE reads, yields one record per CDR3 protein. The sample holds roughly 800,000 distinct CDR3 sequences, about 34% seen once. The specimen sequenced was blood. The receptors here all came from a man younger than 35 in good health.

To note about this clonotype: Mismatch with germline at one junction end may stem from a read error. This chain connects TRBV7-3 to TRBJ2-1; D may be TRBD1 (6 bases). The CDR3 contains 17 residues. Germline loops: CDR1 SGHTA, CDR2 FQGTGA. The CDR3 DNA reads as TGTGCCAGCAGCTTAATTGGGGCAGGGGCGACCTACACTGAGCAGTTCTTC. Encoded protein: CASSLIGAGATYTEQFF.

The rearrangement joins TRBV4-2 to TRBJ1-1; D remains unclear. Germline V gives CDR1 LGHNA, CDR2 YNFKEQ. The V and J ends lost 0 bases and 1 base respectively, with 6 bases between them. The length of the CDR3 is 14 residues. The CDR3 spells CASSQDLANTEAFF. Written as DNA, the CDR3 is TGTGCCAGCAGCCAAGATCTTGCGAACACTGAAGCTTTCTTT.

The chain uses TRBV11-1 and TRBJ2-7; 10 bases line up with TRBD2. CDR3 length equals 21 residues. In germline, CDR1 is SGHAT, CDR2 FQDESV (reference sequence). Germline trimming cut 4 bases from V and 7 bases from J; bases unmatched to any gene: 28. The CDR3 loop is CASSSTPGLSGGASSYNEQYF. In nucleotides, the CDR3 is TGTGCCAGCAGCTCTACCCCGGGACTAAGCGGGGGGGCGAGCTCCTACAATGAGCAGTACTTC.

This chain uses TRBV4-3 with TRBJ2-5; tentatively, D is TRBD1 or TRBD2 (5 bases each). This CDR3 contains 17 residues. CDR1 and CDR2 (germline): LGHNA, YSLEER. V gave up 0 bases and J gave up 5 bases, with 19 bases separating them. The CDR3 DNA reads as TGCGCCAGCAGCCAAGAATCGGGCCCGGGGCGCGGGGAGACCCAGTACTTC. Translation: CASSQESGPGRGETQYF.

This clonotype showed up just a few times. The V call is TRBV3-1, the J call TRBJ1-1; D is undetermined. CDR1 and CDR2 (germline): LGHDT, YNNKEL (reference sequence). The CDR3 length is 13 residues. V dropped 2 bases and J dropped 7 bases, with 11 bases sitting between them. The CDR3 region is CASSQPGRGEAFF. CDR3 DNA sequence: TGTGCCAGCAGCCAACCAGGCCGGGGTGAAGCTTTCTTT.

The CDR3 reads CASSHLAVGTGELFF. The CDR3 nucleotides read TGCGCCAGCAGCCACCTGGCAGTGGGCACCGGGGAGCTGTTTTTT. The rearrangement uses TRBV4-3 and TRBJ2-2; D not certain. The CDR3 consists of 15 residues. Germline V gene lookup returns CDR1 LGHNA and CDR2 YSLEER. V was shortened by 3 bases and J by 4 bases, with 12 bases between the two germline ends.

This clonotype was observed at least ten times. The chain has TRBV27 and TRBJ2-7; unclear D gene. This CDR3 contains 14 residues. Germline V gene data show CDR1 as MNHEY and CDR2 as SMNVEV (reference sequence). V dropped 4 bases and J dropped 0 bases, with 10 bases sitting between them. The CDR3 reads CASSWKTHSYEQYF. Written as DNA, the CDR3 is TGTGCCAGCAGTTGGAAGACTCACTCCTACGAGCAGTACTTC.

This clonotype was seen more than once but under ten times. The V call is TRBV27, the J call TRBJ2-3, with a possible D match to TRBD1 (5 bases). Trimming took off 4 bases at V and 2 bases at J, with 19 bases between the two ends. This CDR3 has 17 amino acids. CDR1 is MNHEY, CDR2 SMNVEV, per germline (reference sequence). The CDR3 spells CASSSFTRQINTDTQYF. CDR3 nucleotides: TGTGCCAGCAGTTCCTTCACCCGACAGATTAACACAGATACGCAGTATTTT.

This clonotype was counted only a few times. The chain employs TRBV12-3 or TRBV12-4 and TRBJ1-4; D unclear. The ends were cut back, 7 bases at V and 7 bases at J, with 10 bases in the middle. The length of the CDR3 is 12 residues. This CDR3 is CASTSPVEKLFF. In DNA, the CDR3 is TGTGCCAGCACCTCCCCTGTTGAAAAACTGTTTTTT.

The chain couples TRBV12-3 or TRBV12-4 to TRBJ2-5; D not resolved. The V gene lost 6 bases and the J gene lost 5 bases, with 13 bases spanning the gap. The CDR3 covers 13 residues. As DNA, the CDR3 is TGTGCCAGCAGCTTCCGGTTGAGGGAGACCCAGTACTTC. Residues: CASSFRLRETQYF.

The rearrangement links TRBV6-6 to TRBJ2-7, with D possibly being TRBD2 (6 bases). Trimming pared 4 bases from V and 5 bases from J, leaving 9 bases between. The germline V gene has CDR1 MNHNY and CDR2 SVGAGI (reference sequence). The CDR3 covers 12 residues. The CDR3 nucleotides are TGTGCCAGCAGTTCCTCTAGCGACGAGCAGTACTTC. It translates to CASSSSSDEQYF.

The CDR3 sequence: CSASRSGRVTGELFF. The CDR3 nucleotides are TGCAGTGCTAGTCGGTCGGGGAGGGTCACCGGGGAGCTGTTTTTT. This rearrangement joins TRBV20-1 to TRBJ2-2; 7 nucleotides line up with TRBD2. V gave up 3 bases and J gave up 4 bases; unmatched junction bases: 8. Germline-derived CDR1 and CDR2 are DFQATT and SNEGSKA (reference sequence). The CDR3 contains 15 residues.

The V call is TRBV6-1, the J call TRBJ1-1; D may be TRBD1 (6 bases). The CDR3 spans 13 residues. V was trimmed by 7 bases and J by 4 bases, leaving 13 bases between them. From germline, CDR1 is MNHNS and CDR2 SASEGT. CDR3 amino acids: CASTTGLGTEAFF. DNA of the CDR3: TGTGCCAGCACTACAGGGTTGGGCACTGAAGCTTTCTTT.

This clonotype has only a few counts. V is TRBV7-2 and J is TRBJ2-3; D may be TRBD2 (7 bases). Germline CDR1 and CDR2: SGHTA and FQGNSA. This CDR3 has 15 residues. V shed 5 bases and J shed 2 bases, with 14 bases lying between them. The CDR3 protein is CASSRGGYDTDTQYF. The CDR3 coding sequence is TGTGCCAGCAGCCGCGGGGGCTACGACACAGATACGCAGTATTTT. The full variable domain, in which reference TRBV7-2 and TRBJ2-3 provide the parts outside the CDR3, is GAGVSQSPSNKVTEKGKDVELRCDPISGHTALYWYRQSLGQGLEFLIYFQGNSAPDKSGLPSDRFSAERTGGSVSTLTIQRTQQEDSAVYLCASSRGGYDTDTQYFGPGTRLTVL.

This clonotype came up a few times. This chain links TRBV6-6 with TRBJ1-1, with D hard to call. The CDR3 covers 13 residues. Germline CDR1 reads MNHNY; CDR2 reads SVGAGI (reference sequence). V was trimmed by 5 bases and J by 8 bases, leaving 15 bases between them. CDR3: CASSPPLSEEAFF. CDR3 coding DNA: TGTGCCAGCAGTCCTCCGTTGAGCGAGGAAGCTTTCTTT.

The rearrangement joins TRBV5-1 to TRBJ1-2; a possible D gene is TRBD1 (6 bases). From germline, CDR1 is SGHRS and CDR2 YFSETQ. The CDR3 runs 12 residues. The V and J ends lost 4 bases and 10 bases respectively, with 14 bases between them. CDR3 sequence reads: CASSLPGDDYTF. Written as DNA, the CDR3 is TGCGCCAGCAGCCTACCAGGGGATGACTACACCTTC.

This clonotype was recorded at least ten times. The V gene is TRBV7-2, the J gene TRBJ2-1; D ambiguous. The CDR3 is 11 residues long. V was clipped by 7 bases and J by 4 bases, with 5 bases between them. The germline gives CDR1 SGHTA, CDR2 FQGNSA. CDR3: CASTNYNEQFF. CDR3 nucleotides: TGTGCCAGCACCAATTACAATGAGCAGTTCTTC.

Many counts were recorded for this clonotype. This chain's CDR3 is CSARDRDRDLGYTF. In DNA form, the CDR3 reads TGCAGTGCTAGAGATCGGGACAGGGACCTTGGCTACACCTTC. This rearrangement joins TRBV20-1 to TRBJ1-2, with 9 positions matching TRBD1. V gave up 0 bases and J gave up 7 bases; unmatched junction bases: 6. The CDR3 is 14 amino acids. Germline V lookup: CDR1 DFQATT, CDR2 SNEGSKA (reference sequence).